Listed below are T cell receptor beta chains from one sample, sequenced in a study of radiation and T cells in renal cell carcinoma. Assay: immunoSEQ multiplex PCR; the TCRdb copy retains only in-frame clones and omits some. The table lists around 180,000 clones, about 85% of them singletons. The material was blood, obtained from a patient whose treatment included radiotherapy and nephrectomy. The receptors were sampled from a woman aged 50 to 60 with renal cell carcinoma. The CDR3 runs from the conserved cysteine through the conserved F or W.

V,J,CDR3
TRBV6-5,TRBJ2-2,CATGGAYSSGELFF
TRBV13,TRBJ2-7,CASSLPTRHEQYF
TRBV30,TRBJ1-1,CAWSVTATEAFF
TRBV7-8,TRBJ1-5,CASSSWSGTEHQPQHF
TRBV29-1,TRBJ2-2,CSGTDSYTGELFF
TRBV30,TRBJ2-3,CAWSEGPGTQYF
TRBV10-2,TRBJ1-1,CASSFGQNTEAFF
TRBV6-6,TRBJ1-5,CASGRSSNQPQHF
TRBV19,TRBJ2-7,CASSIPGTFYEQYF
TRBV7-3,TRBJ2-1,CASSLTAPGGQFF
TRBV18,TRBJ1-5,CASSPQGAEQPQHF
TRBV7-9,TRBJ2-3,CASSRLYTDTQYF
TRBV6-1,TRBJ1-3,CASSEVGGAGNTIYF
TRBV9,TRBJ1-1,CASSSDRGGTEAFF
TRBV7-9,TRBJ2-2,CAISPAGNTVGELFF
TRBV7-9,TRBJ1-1,CASSLSRGLGTEAFF
TRBV6-5,TRBJ2-2,CASSLQGAAGELFF
TRBV25-1,TRBJ2-5,CASSDWRGTETQYF
TRBV4-3,TRBJ1-3,CASSSVLDRVGNTIYF